One and the same sample provided the 16 T cell receptor beta chains below, sequenced in a study of yellow fever vaccine responses in identical twins. TCRdb re-called the RT-PCR reads with MiXCR, one entry per CDR3 protein. The sample carries about 12,000 distinct CDR3 sequences, around four fifths recorded once. This material consisted of T cells from blood (PBMCs), unsorted or a sorted subset (not recorded which), taken before or after yellow fever vaccination (not recorded which). All receptors derive from a woman between 18 and 30 years old who received the yellow fever vaccine.

CDR3 sequence reads: CASSEARGGNTIYF. In DNA, the CDR3 is TGTGCCAGCAGTGAAGCGAGAGGTGGAAACACCATATATTTT. V usage is TRBV6-1 and J usage is TRBJ1-3; no definite D call. The V and J ends lost 0 bases and 3 bases respectively, with 6 bases between them. This CDR3 comprises 14 residues. The germline CDR1 and CDR2 sequences are MNHNS and SASEGT.

The chain links TRBV7-2 to TRBJ1-5, with TRBD1 matching over 10 bases. The CDR3 is 15 residues long. V gave up 4 bases and J gave up 5 bases; unmatched junction bases: 5. CDR1 is SGHTA and CDR2 is FQGNSA in the germline V gene. CDR3 sequence (DNA): TGTGCCAGCAGCTCAGAGGGACAGGGGTATCAGCCCCAGCATTTT. Translation: CASSSEGQGYQPQHF. The variable domain in full, completed from reference TRBV7-2 and TRBJ1-5, reads GAGVSQSPSNKVTEKGKDVELRCDPISGHTALYWYRQSLGQGLEFLIYFQGNSAPDKSGLPSDRFSAERTGGSVSTLTIQRTQQEDSAVYLCASSSEGQGYQPQHFGDGTRLSIL.

V gene TRBV4-3 combines with J gene TRBJ2-2; D ambiguous. The CDR3 loop spans 13 amino acids. V was shortened by 3 bases and J by 3 bases, with 5 bases between the two germline ends. Looked up from germline, CDR1 is LGHNA and CDR2 is YSLEER. This CDR3 is CASSHSYTGELFF. CDR3 sequence (DNA): TGCGCCAGCAGCCATAGCTACACCGGGGAGCTGTTTTTT.

This sequence joins TRBV13 and TRBJ1-5; 10 bases line up with TRBD1. J gave up 0 bases and V 6 bases, and 8 bases lay outside the gene matches. Germline CDR1 is PRHDT and CDR2 is FYEKMQ (reference sequence). This CDR3 spans 17 amino acids. The CDR3 here is CASRRDRGHLSNQPQHF. The CDR3 coding sequence is TGTGCCAGCAGGCGGGACAGGGGACACCTTAGCAATCAGCCCCAGCATTTT.

The genes are TRBV11-3 and TRBJ2-2, with a weak D call TRBD2 (6 bases). Trimming left V 7 bases short and J 2 bases short, with 17 bases between. From germline, CDR1 is SGHNT and CDR2 YENEEA. CDR3 length equals 16 residues. CDR3 DNA sequence: TGTGCCAGCATCCTTCGGGAGACAGTCAACACCGGGGAGCTGTTTTTT. Translated, it gives CASILRETVNTGELFF.

The chain combines TRBV29-1 with TRBJ2-5; TRBD2 might be the D (5 bases). The CDR3 contains 13 residues. Germline CDR1 and CDR2: SQVTM and ANQGSEA. The V end was cut by 2 bases, the J end by 4 bases, with 11 bases between. CDR3 sequence reads: CSVETVAGETQYF. DNA of the CDR3: TGCAGCGTTGAAACGGTCGCGGGAGAGACCCAGTACTTC.

The chain couples TRBV13 to TRBJ2-7; tentative D call: TRBD2 (5 bases). Trimming took off 5 bases at V and 3 bases at J, with 14 bases between the two ends. The CDR3 contains 14 residues. In germline, CDR1 is PRHDT, CDR2 FYEKMQ (reference sequence). The CDR3 spells CASSTDFPNYEQYF. The CDR3 DNA follows: TGTGCCAGCAGCACGGACTTCCCTAACTACGAGCAGTACTTC.

CDR3 sequence reads: CASSPPGRAREAFF. The CDR3 region has the DNA TGTGCCAGCAGTCCCCCCGGCCGGGCCCGTGAAGCTTTCTTT. The chain recombines TRBV6-1 with TRBJ1-1; D not certain. The CDR3 has 14 residues. Germline V gene sequence: CDR1 MNHNS, CDR2 SASEGT. V was clipped by 5 bases and J by 7 bases, with 17 bases between them.

The rearrangement joins TRBV5-4 to TRBJ2-1; D is uncertain. The CDR3 is made up of 14 amino acids. Germline V CDR1 and CDR2: SGHNT, YYREEE (reference sequence). V lost 4 bases and J lost 5, with 13 bases in between. The CDR3 is CASSPRRYDNEQFF. Here the CDR3 DNA reads TGTGCCAGCAGCCCAAGACGGTATGACAATGAGCAGTTCTTC.

V gene TRBV5-1 combines with J gene TRBJ2-7, with TRBD1 identical over 8 bases. Trimming cost V 3 bases and J 3 bases; bases outside gene matches: 2. This CDR3 is 13 amino acids long. CDR1 SGHRS and CDR2 YFSETQ come from the germline V gene. The CDR3 coding sequence is TGCGCCAGCAGCTCGGGACAGGACTACGAGCAGTACTTC. Amino acids: CASSSGQDYEQYF.

The chain recombines TRBV11-3 with TRBJ2-7, with 7 nucleotides matching TRBD1. Germline CDR1 and CDR2: SGHNT and YENEEA. This CDR3 has 16 residues. V lost 5 bases, J lost 0 bases, and 10 bases stayed unmatched. CDR3 residues: CASSEYRGPSSYEQYF. CDR3 bases: TGTGCCAGCAGCGAATACAGGGGCCCGAGCTCCTACGAGCAGTACTTC.

This clonotype has a single count. The chain couples TRBV19 to TRBJ2-7; the D gene is possibly TRBD1 (5 bases). V lost 4 bases and J lost 0, with 10 bases in between. CDR1 is LNHDA and CDR2 is SQIVND in the germline V gene (reference sequence). CDR3 length: 14 residues. CDR3 residues: CASSTDRLSYEQYF. CDR3 DNA: TGTGCCAGTAGTACCGACAGACTCTCCTACGAGCAGTACTTC. The entire variable domain, with the rest obtained from reference TRBV19 and TRBJ2-7, is as follows: DGGITQSPKYLFRKEGQNVTLSCEQNLNHDAMYWYRQDPGQGLRLIYYSQIVNDFQKGDIAEGYSVSREKKESFPLTVTSAQKNPTAFYLCASSTDRLSYEQYFGPGTRLTVT.

This clonotype has only one observation. The gene calls are TRBV18 and TRBJ2-1; the match to TRBD2 covers 10 bases. Trimming cost V 1 base and J 3 bases; bases outside gene matches: 3. CDR1 is KGHSH and CDR2 is LQKENI in the germline V gene. The CDR3 consists of 16 residues. The CDR3 bases are TGTGCCAGCTCACCACGGACTAGCGGTCTCTACAATGAGCAGTTCTTC. Its protein is CASSPRTSGLYNEQFF.

The rearrangement uses TRBV11-1 and TRBJ2-3; unclear D gene. The V gene's germline CDR1 is SGHAT and CDR2 FQDESV (reference sequence). Deletions cut 1 base from V and 4 bases from J, with 12 bases between. The CDR3 extends over 15 amino acids. The CDR3 here is CASSLGTLVADTQYF. The CDR3 nucleotides read TGTGCCAGCAGCTTAGGCACGTTAGTTGCAGATACGCAGTATTTT.

The chain has TRBV2 and TRBJ2-5; no definite D call. The length of the CDR3 is 11 residues. The V end was cut by 4 bases, the J end by 4 bases, with 4 bases between. In germline, CDR1 is SNHLY, CDR2 FYNNEI. The chain's CDR3 is CASSVGETQYF. The CDR3 DNA is TGTGCCAGCAGTGTTGGAGAGACCCAGTACTTC.

This clonotype was counted a single time. This chain joins TRBV20-1 and TRBJ2-1, with 13 nucleotides matching TRBD2. Per germline, CDR1 DFQATT and CDR2 SNEGSKA (reference sequence). The CDR3 is made up of 17 amino acids. Trimming at V came to 0 bases and at J to 6 bases, leaving 8 bases not matched to a gene. The CDR3 DNA is TGCAGTGCTAGAGATCTAGAACTAGCGGGAGGGCCCAATGAGCAGTTCTTC. Translating it yields CSARDLELAGGPNEQFF.